Below are 14 T cell receptor beta chains sequenced from a single sample in a study of shared clonotypes between healthy human individuals. Using immunoSEQ multiplex PCR, the repertoire was profiled, and TCRdb retains in-frame clones only, with some absent. The sample has under 2.5 million clones, 85% to 95% seen once. The sequencing input was naive CD4+ T cells from PBMCs. The subset is: CD45RA+ positively selected. Source of these receptors: a young man in good health. Some clones in this sample may be carry-over from other donors' samples.

The chain combines TRBV7-2 with TRBJ2-3; no clear D gene. V was trimmed by 4 bases and J by 5 bases, leaving 10 bases between them. CDR3 length: 13 amino acids. Germline CDR1 and CDR2: SGHTA and FQGNSA. Written as DNA, the CDR3 is TGTGCCAGCAGCTGGGCGGTTTTAGATACGCAGTATTTT. Residues: CASSWAVLDTQYF.

CDR3 in amino acids: CASRNDLSNEKLFF. CDR3 sequence (DNA): TGTGCCAGCCGGAACGACCTCTCTAATGAAAAACTGTTTTTT. V and J are TRBV19 and TRBJ1-4; unclear D gene. The CDR3 has 14 amino acids. The germline V gene encodes CDR1 LNHDA and CDR2 SQIVND (reference sequence). V lost 9 bases to trimming and J lost 3 bases, with 14 bases between them.

This clone was detected once. This rearrangement joins TRBV28 to TRBJ2-2; 10 bases match TRBD1. The CDR3 contains 16 residues. Germline CDR1 reads MDHEN; CDR2 reads SYDVKM. Trimming cost V 5 bases and J 6 bases; bases outside gene matches: 9. The CDR3 DNA reads TGTGCCAGCAGTCTTCCGGGACAGGGGTTTGCCGGGGAGCTGTTTTTT. This codes for CASSLPGQGFAGELFF.

This sequence joins TRBV25-1 and TRBJ1-1; 7 bases fit TRBD1. The germline gives CDR1 MGHDK, CDR2 SYGVNS. Losses at the gene ends were 5 bases for V and 1 base for J; bases not matched to a gene: 16. CDR3 size: 18 residues. The CDR3 spells CASSPSGRGRTRNTEAFF. For the CDR3, the DNA is TGTGCCAGCAGTCCATCCGGAAGGGGGCGAACCCGGAACACTGAAGCTTTCTTT.

This chain joins TRBV7-8 and TRBJ2-7, with unresolved D. CDR1 and CDR2 from the germline V gene are SGHVS and FQNEAQ. Trimming took off 10 bases at V and 3 bases at J, with 10 bases between the two ends. The CDR3 runs 11 residues. Written as DNA, the CDR3 is TGTGCCACCGGACGGCACTACGAGCAGTACTTC. Translated, it gives CATGRHYEQYF.

The chain joins TRBV10-3 to TRBJ2-5; D remains ambiguous. This CDR3 spans 12 amino acids. V lost 6 bases and J lost 5, with 10 bases in between. CDR1 and CDR2 (germline): ENHRY, SYGVKD. CDR3 DNA sequence: TGTGCCATCAGCCAAGATTCGGAGACCCAGTACTTC. Translation gives CAISQDSETQYF.

This chain connects TRBV5-1 to TRBJ1-1; D perhaps matches TRBD1 (5 bases). CDR1 and CDR2 (germline): SGHRS, YFSETQ. The CDR3 has 15 residues. Trimming left V 1 base short and J 3 bases short, with 13 bases between. CDR3 loop: CASSLFSQGDTEAFF. As DNA, the CDR3 is TGCGCCAGCAGCTTGTTTTCGCAGGGAGACACTGAAGCTTTCTTT.

The chain carries TRBV30 and TRBJ1-4; the match to TRBD1 covers 11 bases. The CDR3 loop spans 16 amino acids. V gave up 1 base and J gave up 6 bases; unmatched junction bases: 7. Germline V gene lookup returns CDR1 GTSNPN and CDR2 SVGIG (reference sequence). This chain's CDR3 is CAWSAPGTGGHEKLFF. The DNA of the CDR3 is TGTGCCTGGAGTGCACCTGGGACAGGGGGTCATGAAAAACTGTTTTTT.

This chain connects TRBV29-1 to TRBJ2-7, with 10 bases that match TRBD1. V was pared by 7 bases and J by 2 bases, with 11 bases of the junction left unmatched. This CDR3 region has 15 residues. Germline V gene data show CDR1 as SQVTM and CDR2 as ANQGSEA. CDR3 DNA: TGCAGCGCTAGAAAGGGGGGACAGGGGCCCTACGAGCAGTACTTC. This sequence encodes CSARKGGQGPYEQYF.

This chain's CDR3 is CASGEGGEQYF. In DNA form, the CDR3 reads TGTGCCAGTGGGGAAGGGGGGGAGCAGTATTTT. This chain joins TRBV19 and TRBJ2-3; D may be TRBD2 (7 bases). In germline, CDR1 is LNHDA, CDR2 SQIVND (reference sequence). This CDR3 comprises 11 residues. Trimming left V 8 bases short and J 11 bases short, with 14 bases between.

The chain carries TRBV28 and TRBJ2-1; 8 bases align to TRBD2. CDR1 and CDR2 from the germline V gene are MDHEN and SYDVKM. CDR3 length equals 18 residues. Trimming cost V 8 bases and J 0 bases; bases outside gene matches: 15. CDR3 nucleotide sequence: TGTGCCAGCTTCCTAGCGGGCCCCCGGAACGGCTCCTACAATGAGCAGTTCTTC. It specifies CASFLAGPRNGSYNEQFF.

CDR3 bases: TGTGCCAGCGAGAGGGGAAACACTGAAGCTTTCTTT. Translating gives CASERGNTEAFF. V usage is TRBV28 and J usage is TRBJ1-1; D may be TRBD1 (5 bases). Germline-derived CDR1 and CDR2 are MDHEN and SYDVKM. This CDR3 has 12 amino acids. The V end was cut by 8 bases, the J end by 2 bases, with 9 bases between.

This rearrangement joins TRBV5-1 to TRBJ1-1; D is possibly TRBD1 (5 bases). Germline CDR1 and CDR2: SGHRS and YFSETQ. The CDR3 runs to 16 residues. The germline V and J ends were trimmed by 1 base and 2 bases, with 15 bases remaining between them. CDR3 sequence (DNA): TGCGCCAGCAGCTTGATCGCGAGGCAGGGCAACACTGAAGCTTTCTTT. It yields the protein CASSLIARQGNTEAFF.

As for this clone: This sample includes further DNA sequences coding for the same CDR3. The rearrangement joins TRBV7-3 to TRBJ2-7; no clear D gene. The CDR3 has 13 amino acids. The germline V gene has CDR1 SGHTA and CDR2 FQGTGA. Trimming shortened V by 6 bases and J by 3 bases, and 12 bases separated the two germline ends. Here the CDR3 reads CASSPAPGYEQYF. CDR3 coding DNA: TGTGCCAGCAGTCCGGCCCCCGGCTACGAGCAGTACTTC.